These 29 T cell receptor beta chains came from one sample sequenced in a study of glioma-infiltrating T cells. Amplification of TCR alpha and beta CDR3 regions from RNA used iRepertoire nested multiplex PCR. Each CDR3 protein gets one entry after TCRdb re-called the multiplex PCR reads with MiXCR. There are 150,000 or so distinct CDR3 sequences in the sample; 39% occur only once, and 20% to 25% lies in the top ten. The sequenced sample consisted of glioma tissue, nonneoplastic brain tissue, or PBMCs (not recorded which). These receptors originate from a human donor with low-grade glioma or glioblastoma, undergoing nonglioma brain surgery, or in good health (not recorded which).

V is TRBV7-9 and J is TRBJ2-5; unclear D gene. The CDR3 has 12 amino acids. Germline CDR1 SEHNR, CDR2 FQNEAQ (reference sequence). V was shortened by 3 bases and J by 4 bases, with 6 bases between the two germline ends. This CDR3 is CASSFMPETQYF. CDR3 sequence (DNA): TGTGCCAGCAGCTTCATGCCAGAGACCCAGTACTTC.

Of note for this clonotype: A much bigger clone sits one base away, suggesting this may be a read error. The CDR3 DNA reads TGTGCCAGCAGCCAACACAATGAGCAGTTCTTC. Translation gives CASSQHNEQFF. V and J are TRBV7-6 and TRBJ2-1; no definite D call. CDR3 length: 11 amino acids. V was cut by 5 bases and J by 5 bases, with 4 bases left in between. Germline assignment: CDR1 SGHVS and CDR2 FNYEAQ.

The J gene is TRBJ1-2, the V gene TRBV19; 7 bases match TRBD1. V lost 7 bases and J lost 5; bases outside the gene matches: 7. CDR1 is LNHDA and CDR2 is SQIVND in the germline V gene (reference sequence). The CDR3 covers 13 residues. CDR3 nucleotides: TGTGCCAGTACGACGGACAGGAGATATGGCTACACCTTC. Translated: CASTTDRRYGYTF.

Points on this clonotype: One junction end disagrees with the germline gene, perhaps due to a read error. The rearrangement joins TRBV15 to TRBJ2-3, with 10 bases aligning to TRBD2. Germline CDR1 reads LNHNV; CDR2 reads YYDKDF (reference sequence). CDR3 size: 17 residues. The CDR3 spells CATRRDALAGATDTQYF. DNA of the CDR3: TGTGCCACCAGAAGAGATGCGCTAGCGGGGGCCACAGATACGCAGTATTTT.

The chain combines TRBV20-1 with TRBJ2-2; 8 bases line up with TRBD1. J lost 7 bases, V lost 6 bases, and 7 bases had no gene match. The CDR3 runs to 13 residues. Per germline, CDR1 DFQATT and CDR2 SNEGSKA (reference sequence). The CDR3 nucleotides read TGCAGTGCCACGGACAGGGTGGTCGGGGAGCTGTTTTTT. Amino acids: CSATDRVVGELFF.

The CDR3, as DNA: TGTGCCAGCAGCTCACGTACATCCTACAATGAGCAGTTCTTC. It yields the protein CASSSRTSYNEQFF. This chain connects TRBV7-9 to TRBJ2-1; D gene ambiguous. The CDR3 spans 14 residues. Trimming removed 4 bases at V and 1 base at J, with 8 bases between. CDR1 is SEHNR and CDR2 is FQNEAQ in the germline V gene (reference sequence). The full variable domain, with the rest looked up from reference TRBV7-9 and TRBJ2-1, is DTGVSQNPRHKITKRGQNVTFRCDPISEHNRLYWYRQTLGQGPEFLTYFQNEAQLEKSRLLSDRFSAERPKGSFSTLEIQRTEQGDSAMYLCASSSRTSYNEQFFGPGTRLTVL.

The V and J genes are TRBV7-3 and TRBJ2-3; D is undetermined. Germline-derived CDR1 and CDR2 are SGHTA and FQGTGA. V was trimmed by 5 bases and J by 6 bases, leaving 12 bases between them. The CDR3 consists of 13 residues. The CDR3 loop is CASSKEPADTQYF. The CDR3 coding sequence is TGTGCCAGCAGCAAGGAGCCGGCGGATACGCAGTATTTT.

This clonotype has a single count. The chain joins TRBV12-3 or TRBV12-4 to TRBJ1-2; TRBD1 aligns across 9 bases. Trimming at V came to 2 bases and at J to 3 bases, leaving 4 bases not matched to a gene. This CDR3 has 15 amino acids. This CDR3 reads CASSLSGQGYYGYTF. CDR3 coding DNA: TGTGCCAGCAGTTTAAGCGGACAGGGGTACTATGGCTACACCTTC.

The chain uses TRBV28 and TRBJ1-5; 9 bases line up with TRBD1. This CDR3 contains 15 residues. V shed 6 bases and J 5 bases; nucleotides not matched to a gene: 8. CDR1 and CDR2 (germline): MDHEN, SYDVKM. The CDR3 DNA follows: TGTGCCAGCAGACCCGGGACAGGGCATTATCAGCCCCAGCATTTT. Translation gives CASRPGTGHYQPQHF.

This clonotype came up a few times. This sequence joins TRBV6-2 or TRBV6-3 and TRBJ1-4; D uncertain. Germline CDR1 and CDR2: MNHEY and SVGEGT. The ends were cut back, 6 bases at V and 0 bases at J, with 14 bases in the middle. This CDR3 contains 16 residues. The CDR3 here is CASRYGGGTTNEKLFF. The DNA of the CDR3 is TGTGCCAGCAGGTACGGAGGAGGGACAACTAATGAAAAACTGTTTTTT.

The V call is TRBV6-1, the J call TRBJ2-1; D is ambiguous. The CDR3 is made up of 11 amino acids. Germline V gene lookup returns CDR1 MNHNS and CDR2 SASEGT. Trimming took 10 bases from V and 8 from J, leaving 12 bases between them. CDR3 in DNA: TGTGCCACCCGCTCTAGGCATGAGCAGTTCTTC. As protein: CATRSRHEQFF.

V usage is TRBV4-2 and J usage is TRBJ1-6; no clear D gene. The CDR3 totals 14 residues. V gave up 1 base and J gave up 5 bases, with 6 bases separating them. Germline V gives CDR1 LGHNA, CDR2 YNFKEQ. In DNA, the CDR3 is TGTGCCAGCAGCCAAGCCTGGGATAATTCACCCCTCCACTTT. Its translation: CASSQAWDNSPLHF.

This clonotype has a handful of counts. V and J are TRBV7-8 and TRBJ2-1, with 9 bases matching TRBD2. Germline V lookup: CDR1 SGHVS, CDR2 FQNEAQ. The CDR3 loop spans 20 amino acids. The V and J ends lost 2 bases and 4 bases, in that order; junction bases with no gene match: 18. CDR3 amino acids: CASSLSSLRGSGRVYNEQFF. The CDR3 DNA is TGTGCCAGCAGCTTATCATCACTTCGTGGTAGCGGGAGAGTGTACAATGAGCAGTTCTTC.

The CDR3 here is CSAVQGADETQYF. CDR3 coding DNA: TGCAGTGCCGTACAGGGGGCCGATGAGACCCAGTACTTC. The chain carries TRBV20-1 and TRBJ2-5; 9 nucleotides align to TRBD1. This CDR3 contains 13 residues. Trimming took 6 bases from V and 5 from J; bases not matched to a gene: 7. CDR1 is DFQATT and CDR2 is SNEGSKA in the germline V gene (reference sequence).

For this clonotype: A much larger clonotype is one base distant, so this may be a read error. The chain carries TRBV27 and TRBJ2-3; 7 nucleotides match TRBD2. CDR1 is MNHEY, CDR2 SMNVEV, per germline (reference sequence). V was pared by 4 bases and J by 6 bases, with 13 bases of the junction left unmatched. This CDR3 is 16 amino acids long. The CDR3 bases are TGTGCCAGCAGTTCCCAGTCGGGACTAAGCGGGGATACGCAGTATTTT. It codes for CASSSQSGLSGDTQYF.

The chain is built from TRBV6-2 or TRBV6-3 and TRBJ2-7; D is uncertain. CDR1 and CDR2 from the germline V gene are MNHEY and SVGEGT. Trimming left V 5 bases short and J 4 bases short, with 12 bases between. The CDR3 has 13 amino acids. The CDR3 sequence: CASSDLLGYEQYF. In DNA form, the CDR3 reads TGTGCCAGCAGTGACTTATTGGGATACGAGCAGTACTTC.

The chain is built from TRBV20-1 and TRBJ2-2; D is ambiguous. V lost 2 bases, J lost 0 bases, and 7 bases lay in between. The CDR3 has 14 amino acids. Germline V gene lookup returns CDR1 DFQATT and CDR2 SNEGSKA (reference sequence). The CDR3 bases are TGCAGTGCTAGAACGCAGACGAACACCGGGGAGCTGTTTTTT. The encoded protein is CSARTQTNTGELFF.

This clonotype was detected only a few times. This rearrangement joins TRBV2 to TRBJ2-7; no reliable D call. The CDR3 contains 13 residues. CDR1 is SNHLY and CDR2 is FYNNEI in the germline V gene. V lost 4 bases and J 2 bases, leaving 9 bases between the germline ends. The CDR3 region has the DNA TGTGCCAGCAGTGTCGGGCAGCCCTACGAGCAGTACTTC. It codes for CASSVGQPYEQYF.

The gene calls are TRBV7-2 and TRBJ2-7; D is perhaps TRBD1 (5 bases). V was cut by 0 bases and J by 6 bases, with 6 bases left in between. CDR1 is SGHTA, CDR2 FQGNSA, per germline. This CDR3 region has 12 residues. The DNA for the CDR3 is TGTGCCAGCAGCTTAGCAGGGGTCGAGCAGTACTTC. It codes for CASSLAGVEQYF. Looking up the rest from reference TRBV7-2 and TRBJ2-7 gives the full variable domain: GAGVSQSPSNKVTEKGKDVELRCDPISGHTALYWYRQSLGQGLEFLIYFQGNSAPDKSGLPSDRFSAERTGGSVSTLTIQRTQQEDSAVYLCASSLAGVEQYFGPGTRLTVT.

The J gene is TRBJ2-7, the V gene TRBV10-3; the match to TRBD1 covers 8 bases. The CDR3 has 14 amino acids. Germline V CDR1 and CDR2: ENHRY, SYGVKD. The V and J ends lost 6 bases and 2 bases, in that order; junction bases with no gene match: 6. The CDR3 spells CAISPDRDAYEQYF. The DNA for the CDR3 is TGTGCCATCAGCCCGGACAGGGACGCCTACGAGCAGTACTTC.

V usage is TRBV11-2 and J usage is TRBJ2-1; 10 bases map to TRBD2. The CDR3 length is 16 residues. Germline loops: CDR1 SGHAT, CDR2 FQNNGV. J gave up 4 bases and V 0 bases, and 3 bases lay outside the gene matches. The CDR3 sequence: CASSLEGLAFYNEQFF. In DNA, the CDR3 is TGTGCCAGCAGCTTAGAGGGACTAGCGTTTTACAATGAGCAGTTCTTC.

The V gene is TRBV6-5, the J gene TRBJ2-7; possible D gene TRBD2, 5 bases. This CDR3 region has 14 residues. Per germline, CDR1 MNHEY and CDR2 SVGAGI. The V gene lost 2 bases and the J gene lost 3 bases, with 11 bases spanning the gap. This CDR3 reads CASSYPGGLYEQYF. For the CDR3, the DNA is TGTGCCAGCAGTTACCCCGGAGGACTCTACGAGCAGTACTTC.

Notes on this clonotype: A read error may produce the germline difference seen at one junction end. This chain joins TRBV28 and TRBJ2-3, with D tentatively TRBD1 or TRBD2 (5 bases each). CDR1 is MDHEN, CDR2 SYDVKM, per germline. This CDR3 is 12 amino acids long. The CDR3 loop is CAISTTGGTQYF. Written as DNA, the CDR3 is TGTGCCATCAGTACCACAGGAGGTACGCAGTATTTT. Using reference TRBV28 and TRBJ2-3 for the parts outside the CDR3, the full variable domain is DVKVTQSSRYLVKRTGEKVFLECVQDMDHENMFWYRQDPGLGLRLIYFSYDVKMKEKGDIPEGYSVSREKKERFSLILESASTNQTSMYLCAISTTGGTQYFGPGTRLTVL.

This clonotype was observed a handful of times. The genes are TRBV6-1 and TRBJ1-1; perhaps TRBD1 as D (5 bases). This CDR3 comprises 15 residues. V was clipped by 5 bases and J by 1 base, with 14 bases between them. Germline assignment: CDR1 MNHNS and CDR2 SASEGT. CDR3 DNA sequence: TGTGCCAGCAGTCCGCGGGGCAGGCCGAACACTGAAGCTTTCTTT. It codes for CASSPRGRPNTEAFF.

The chain uses TRBV6-5 and TRBJ1-1, with a tentative D call TRBD1 (5 bases). The V gene lost 6 bases and the J gene lost 1 base, with 18 bases spanning the gap. This CDR3 has 16 residues. CDR1 is MNHEY and CDR2 is SVGAGI in the germline V gene. The CDR3: CASSGTVRGANTEAFF. CDR3 nucleotide sequence: TGTGCCAGCAGCGGAACGGTACGAGGGGCGAACACTGAAGCTTTCTTT.

V usage is TRBV7-2 and J usage is TRBJ2-1, with 12 bases lining up with TRBD2. Germline-derived CDR1 and CDR2 are SGHTA and FQGNSA. This CDR3 has 15 residues. V lost 4 bases and J lost 4; bases outside the gene matches: 2. The CDR3 protein is CASSYTSGGYNEQFF. The CDR3 region has the DNA TGTGCCAGCAGCTATACTAGCGGGGGGTACAATGAGCAGTTCTTC.

Written as DNA, the CDR3 is TGTGCCAGCCAACGGGGGGGCCAAGAGACCCAGTACTTC. Encoded protein: CASQRGGQETQYF. The chain recombines TRBV6-1 with TRBJ2-5; the match to TRBD2 covers 8 bases. The V and J ends lost 8 bases and 1 base, in that order; junction bases with no gene match: 3. Germline-derived CDR1 and CDR2 are MNHNS and SASEGT. The CDR3 is made up of 13 amino acids.

In its sample, this clonotype was seen many times. V usage is TRBV20-1 and J usage is TRBJ2-1; D remains ambiguous. Trimming took off 3 bases at V and 7 bases at J, with 7 bases between the two ends. The CDR3 is 11 amino acids. Germline CDR1 and CDR2: DFQATT and SNEGSKA (reference sequence). The CDR3 nucleotides are TGCAGTGCTAGTTTAGATAATGAGCAGTTCTTC. Encoded protein: CSASLDNEQFF.

With respect to this clonotype: A junction boundary mismatches the germline segment, possibly from a read error. V and J are TRBV4-3 and TRBJ2-5, with a tentative D call TRBD1 (6 bases). This CDR3 region has 16 residues. Germline CDR1 and CDR2: LGHNA and YSLEER. CDR3 region: CAGSPGQPQYQETQYF. In DNA, the CDR3 is TGCGCCGGCAGCCCCGGACAGCCCCAATACCAAGAGACCCAGTACTTC.